This T cell receptor (beta chain) comes out of a study of long-term antiretroviral therapy in people with HIV. A few counts support this clone. Version v3.0 of the immunoSEQ assay was performed at survey level. Clones were sequenced by immunoSEQ multiplex PCR, and TCRdb holds only the in-frame ones, with some missing. Of 15,000 or so clones in the sample, roughly nine tenths were seen once. The CDR3 contains 14 residues. V lost 3 bases to trimming and J lost 0 bases, with 6 bases between them. The germline gives CDR1 SEHNR, CDR2 FQNEAQ (reference sequence). This TCR was recovered from a woman in her 40s with HIV. The starting material was unsorted PBMCs, obtained 0.6 years after starting antiretroviral therapy. This chain connects TRBV7-9 to TRBJ2-1; the D is unclear. The DNA for the CDR3 is TGTGCCAGCAGCTTGGATTTCTCCTACAATGAGCAGTTCTTC. This encodes CASSLDFSYNEQFF.